Below, 4 T cell receptor beta chains from the same sample are listed, as sequenced in a study of blood T cell repertoires in COVID-19. This table comes from immunoSEQ multiplex PCR, and its TCRdb copy is limited to in-frame clones, with some not included. The repertoire holds about 280,000 clones, with about 85% as singletons. Sequenced material: PBMCs or T cells enriched from blood (not recorded which). These receptors were obtained from a woman aged 50 to 60 who had recovered from COVID-19.

This clone showed up just a few times. The chain has TRBV6-5 and TRBJ1-3; 7 positions match TRBD1. Germline V gene sequence: CDR1 MNHEY, CDR2 SVGAGI. This CDR3 contains 15 residues. The J segment lost 4 bases and the V segment lost 1 base, leaving 4 bases of the junction unmatched. This chain's CDR3 is CASSYWQGGGNTIYF. Written as DNA, the CDR3 is TGTGCCAGCAGTTACTGGCAGGGGGGAGGAAACACCATATATTTT.

CDR3 protein: CASSSPTGLLTYEQYF. CDR3 in DNA: TGTGCCAGCAGTTCCCCGACGGGACTCCTCACCTACGAGCAGTACTTC. The chain uses TRBV6-2 or TRBV6-3 and TRBJ2-7; D is possibly TRBD2 (6 bases). Trimming removed 4 bases at V and 2 bases at J, with 18 bases between. The CDR3 spans 16 residues. CDR1 and CDR2 from the germline V gene are MNHEY and SVGEGT.

The chain employs TRBV27 and TRBJ1-3, with D possibly TRBD1 on 6 matching bases. Germline V CDR1 and CDR2: MNHEY, SMNVEV (reference sequence). Between the trimmed V and J ends, which lost 2 bases and 2 bases, there was a span of 13 bases. The CDR3 is made up of 16 amino acids. The chain's CDR3 is CASSLASGVAGNTIYF. In DNA form, the CDR3 reads TGTGCCAGCAGTTTAGCCTCAGGGGTTGCTGGAAACACCATATATTTT.

The V gene is TRBV19, the J gene TRBJ2-7, with D maybe TRBD1 (5 bases). Germline assignment: CDR1 LNHDA and CDR2 SQIVND (reference sequence). The CDR3 is 13 residues long. The germline V and J ends were trimmed by 5 bases and 6 bases, with 14 bases remaining between them. CDR3 DNA sequence: TGTGCCAGTAGTGCAGGGAAGCACGGCGAGCAGTACTTC. Translating gives CASSAGKHGEQYF.